The clone carrying this T cell receptor beta chain was found a few times. Produced via immunoSEQ multiplex PCR; TCRdb's table is partial and in-frame only. The sample has around 77,000 clones; around 76% are singletons. The data derive from a study of blood T cell repertoires in COVID-19. Germline CDR1 and CDR2: MNHEY and SVGAGI. V was shortened by 2 bases and J by 2 bases, with 10 bases between the two germline ends. This CDR3 has 15 residues. The sample consisted of peripheral blood. V is TRBV6-5 and J is TRBJ1-5; the D is unclear. The receptor comes from a human donor in a cohort sampled during active COVID-19. The CDR3 DNA follows: TGTGCCAGCAGTTACGGTTTGGGAGGCAATCAGCCCCAGCATTTT. Its translation: CASSYGLGGNQPQHF.